This T cell receptor (beta chain) was captured in a study of blood T cell repertoires in COVID-19. Across the study: The United States, Italy and Spain supplied acute and convalescent COVID-19 samples.

TCRdb keeps only in-frame clones here, not all; method: immunoSEQ multiplex PCR. The sample carries fewer than 100,000 clones, 80% to 90% recorded once. Germline loops: CDR1 KGHSH, CDR2 LQKENI. The V and J ends lost 4 bases and 5 bases, in that order; junction bases with no gene match: 5. The CDR3 consists of 13 residues. V gene TRBV18 combines with J gene TRBJ2-7, with TRBD1 matching 7 bases. The clonotype originates from a human donor in a cohort sampled during active COVID-19. Input material: peripheral blood. CDR3 coding DNA: TGTGCCAGCTCACAGACAGGGCAAGACGAGCAGTACTTC. Protein: CASSQTGQDEQYF.